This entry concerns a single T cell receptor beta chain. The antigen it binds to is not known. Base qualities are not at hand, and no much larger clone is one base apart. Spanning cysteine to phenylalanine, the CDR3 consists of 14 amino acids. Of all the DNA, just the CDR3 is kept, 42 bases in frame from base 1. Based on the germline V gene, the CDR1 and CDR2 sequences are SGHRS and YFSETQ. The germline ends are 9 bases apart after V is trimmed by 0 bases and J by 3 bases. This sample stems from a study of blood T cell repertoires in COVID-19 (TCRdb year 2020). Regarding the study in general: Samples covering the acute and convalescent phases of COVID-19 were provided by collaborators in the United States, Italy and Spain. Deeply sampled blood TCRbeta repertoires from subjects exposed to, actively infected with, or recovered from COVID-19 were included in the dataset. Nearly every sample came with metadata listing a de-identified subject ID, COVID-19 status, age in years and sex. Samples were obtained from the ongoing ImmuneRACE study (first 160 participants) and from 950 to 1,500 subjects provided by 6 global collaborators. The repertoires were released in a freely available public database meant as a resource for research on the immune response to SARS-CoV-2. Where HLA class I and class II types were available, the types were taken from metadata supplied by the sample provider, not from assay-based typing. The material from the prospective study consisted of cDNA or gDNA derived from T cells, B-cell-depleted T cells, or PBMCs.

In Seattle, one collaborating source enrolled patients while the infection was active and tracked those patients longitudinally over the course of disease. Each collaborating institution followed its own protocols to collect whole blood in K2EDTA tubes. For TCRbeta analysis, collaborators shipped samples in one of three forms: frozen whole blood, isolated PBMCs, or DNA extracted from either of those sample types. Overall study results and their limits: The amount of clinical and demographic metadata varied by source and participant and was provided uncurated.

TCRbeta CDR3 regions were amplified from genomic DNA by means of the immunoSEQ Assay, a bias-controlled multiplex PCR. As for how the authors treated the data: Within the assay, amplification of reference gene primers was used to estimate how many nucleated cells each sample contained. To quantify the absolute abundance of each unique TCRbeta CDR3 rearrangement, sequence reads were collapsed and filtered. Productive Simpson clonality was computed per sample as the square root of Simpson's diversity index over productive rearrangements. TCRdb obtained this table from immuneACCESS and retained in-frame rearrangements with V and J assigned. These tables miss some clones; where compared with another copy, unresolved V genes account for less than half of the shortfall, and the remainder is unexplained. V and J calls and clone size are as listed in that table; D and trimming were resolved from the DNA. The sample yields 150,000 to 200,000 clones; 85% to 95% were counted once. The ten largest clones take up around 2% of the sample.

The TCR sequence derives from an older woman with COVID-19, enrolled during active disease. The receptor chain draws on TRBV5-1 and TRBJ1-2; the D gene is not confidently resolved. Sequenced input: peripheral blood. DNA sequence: TGCGCCAGCAGCTTGGCCGACACAGACTATGGCTACACCTTC. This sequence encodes CASSLADTDYGYTF.